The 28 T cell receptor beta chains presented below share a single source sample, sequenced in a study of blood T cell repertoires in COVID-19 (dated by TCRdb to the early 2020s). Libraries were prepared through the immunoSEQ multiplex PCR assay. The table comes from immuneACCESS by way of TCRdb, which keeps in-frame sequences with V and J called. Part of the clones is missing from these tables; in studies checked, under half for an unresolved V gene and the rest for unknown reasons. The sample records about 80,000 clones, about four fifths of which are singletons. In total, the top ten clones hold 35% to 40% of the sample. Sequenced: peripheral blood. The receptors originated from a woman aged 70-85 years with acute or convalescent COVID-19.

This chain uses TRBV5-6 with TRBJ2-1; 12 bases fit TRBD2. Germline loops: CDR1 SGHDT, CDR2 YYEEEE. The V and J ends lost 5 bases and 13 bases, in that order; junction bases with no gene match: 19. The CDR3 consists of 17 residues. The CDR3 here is CASSSWASGRAWETQFF. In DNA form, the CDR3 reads TGTGCCAGCAGTTCGTGGGCTAGCGGGAGGGCCTGGGAGACCCAGTTCTTC.

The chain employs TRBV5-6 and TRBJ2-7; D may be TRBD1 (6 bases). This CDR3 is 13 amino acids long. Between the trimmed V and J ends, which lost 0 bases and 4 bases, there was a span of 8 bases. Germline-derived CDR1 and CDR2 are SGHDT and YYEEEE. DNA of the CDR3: TGTGCCAGCAGCTTGGCCGACAGGTACGAGCAGTACTTC. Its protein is CASSLADRYEQYF.

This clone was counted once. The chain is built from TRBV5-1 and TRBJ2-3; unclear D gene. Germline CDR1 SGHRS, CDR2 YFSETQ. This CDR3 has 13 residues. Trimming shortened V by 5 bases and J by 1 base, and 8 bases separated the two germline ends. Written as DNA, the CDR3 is TGCGCCAGCAGGGCGGAAGGCACAGATACGCAGTATTTT. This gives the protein CASRAEGTDTQYF. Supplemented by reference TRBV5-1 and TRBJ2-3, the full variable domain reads KAGVTQTPRYLIKTRGQQVTLSCSPISGHRSVSWYQQTPGQGLQFLFEYFSETQRNKGNFPGRFSGRQFSNSRSEMNVSTLELGDSALYLCASRAEGTDTQYFGPGTRLTVL.

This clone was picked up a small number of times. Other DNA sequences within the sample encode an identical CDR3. CDR3 sequence reads: CASSWTGGGGANVLTF. DNA of the CDR3: TGCGCCAGCAGCTGGACGGGGGGAGGGGGGGCCAACGTCCTGACTTTC. The V and J genes are TRBV5-1 and TRBJ2-6, with 7 bases matching TRBD2. CDR1 is SGHRS and CDR2 is YFSETQ in the germline V gene. Trimming cost V 3 bases and J 4 bases; bases outside gene matches: 7. This CDR3 is 16 amino acids long.

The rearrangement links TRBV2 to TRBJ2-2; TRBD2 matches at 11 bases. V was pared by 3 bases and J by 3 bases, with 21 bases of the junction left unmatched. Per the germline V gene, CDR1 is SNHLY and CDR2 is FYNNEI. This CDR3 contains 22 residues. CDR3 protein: CASSDFVLVGLAGSEDTGELFF. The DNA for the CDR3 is TGTGCCAGCAGTGATTTCGTCCTAGTCGGACTAGCGGGTTCAGAAGACACCGGGGAGCTGTTTTTT.

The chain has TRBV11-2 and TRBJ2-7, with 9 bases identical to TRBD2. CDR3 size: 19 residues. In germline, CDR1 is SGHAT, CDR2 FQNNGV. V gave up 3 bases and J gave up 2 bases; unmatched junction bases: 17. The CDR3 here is CASSLMYRGRTSAAYEQYF. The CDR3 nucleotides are TGTGCCAGCAGCTTGATGTACCGCGGCAGGACTAGCGCTGCCTACGAGCAGTACTTC.

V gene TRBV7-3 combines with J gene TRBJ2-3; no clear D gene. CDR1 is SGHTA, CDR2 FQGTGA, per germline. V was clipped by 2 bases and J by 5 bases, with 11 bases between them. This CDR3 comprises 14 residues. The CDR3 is CASSLYPARDTQYF. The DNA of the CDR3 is TGTGCCAGCAGCTTATACCCAGCGAGAGATACGCAGTATTTT. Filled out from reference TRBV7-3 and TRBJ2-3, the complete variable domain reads GAGVSQTPSNKVTEKGKYVELRCDPISGHTALYWYRQSLGQGPEFLIYFQGTGAADDSGLPNDRFFAVRPEGSVSTLKIQRTERGDSAVYLCASSLYPARDTQYFGPGTRLTVL.

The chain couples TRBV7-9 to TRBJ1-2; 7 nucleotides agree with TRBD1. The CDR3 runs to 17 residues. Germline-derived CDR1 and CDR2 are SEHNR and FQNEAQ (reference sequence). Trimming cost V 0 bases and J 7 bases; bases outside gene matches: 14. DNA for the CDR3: TGTGCCAGCAGCTTAGCTGGGGAGACAGGGAAGTGGAGTGGCTACACCTTC. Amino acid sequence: CASSLAGETGKWSGYTF.

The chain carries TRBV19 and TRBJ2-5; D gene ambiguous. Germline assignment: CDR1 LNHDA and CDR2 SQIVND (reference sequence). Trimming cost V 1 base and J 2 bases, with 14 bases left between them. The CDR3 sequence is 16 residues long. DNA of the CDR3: TGTGCCAGTAGTATAGTTCGGGTTTCTCTACAAGAGACCCAGTACTTC. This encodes CASSIVRVSLQETQYF.

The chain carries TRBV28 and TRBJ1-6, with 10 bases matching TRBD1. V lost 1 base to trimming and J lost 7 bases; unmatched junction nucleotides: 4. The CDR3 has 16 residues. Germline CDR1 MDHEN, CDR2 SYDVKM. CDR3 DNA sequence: TGTGCCAGCAGTTTATCGACAGGGGGCCTGAATTCACCCCTCCACTTT. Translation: CASSLSTGGLNSPLHF.

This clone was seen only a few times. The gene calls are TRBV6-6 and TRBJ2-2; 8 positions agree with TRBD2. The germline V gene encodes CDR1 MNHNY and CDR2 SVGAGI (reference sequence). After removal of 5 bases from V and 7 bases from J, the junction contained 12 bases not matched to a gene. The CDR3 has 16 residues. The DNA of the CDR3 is TGTGCCAGCAGTGCAACTAGCGGAGCATGGGGCGGGGAGCTGTTTTTT. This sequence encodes CASSATSGAWGGELFF.

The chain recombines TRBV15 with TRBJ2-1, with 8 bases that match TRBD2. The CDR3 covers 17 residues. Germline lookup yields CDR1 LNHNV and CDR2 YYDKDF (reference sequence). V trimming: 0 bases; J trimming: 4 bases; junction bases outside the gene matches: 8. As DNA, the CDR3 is TGTGCCACCAGCAGAGATCTCTTAGCGGGAACGTACAATGAGCAGTTCTTC. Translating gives CATSRDLLAGTYNEQFF.

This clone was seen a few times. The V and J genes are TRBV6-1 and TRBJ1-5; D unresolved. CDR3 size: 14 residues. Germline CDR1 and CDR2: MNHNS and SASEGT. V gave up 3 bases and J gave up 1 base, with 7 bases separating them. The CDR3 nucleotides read TGTGCCAGCAGTGATTGGGCGAGCAATCAGCCCCAGCATTTT. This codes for CASSDWASNQPQHF.

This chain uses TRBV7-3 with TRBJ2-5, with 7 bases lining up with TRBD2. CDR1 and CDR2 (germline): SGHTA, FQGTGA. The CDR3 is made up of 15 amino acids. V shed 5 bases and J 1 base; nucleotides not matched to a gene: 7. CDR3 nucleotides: TGTGCCAGCAGCCCCAAGCGGGGACCCCAAGAGACCCAGTACTTC. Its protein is CASSPKRGPQETQYF. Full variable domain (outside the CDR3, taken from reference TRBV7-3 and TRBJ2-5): GAGVSQTPSNKVTEKGKYVELRCDPISGHTALYWYRQSLGQGPEFLIYFQGTGAADDSGLPNDRFFAVRPEGSVSTLKIQRTERGDSAVYLCASSPKRGPQETQYFGPGTRLLVL.

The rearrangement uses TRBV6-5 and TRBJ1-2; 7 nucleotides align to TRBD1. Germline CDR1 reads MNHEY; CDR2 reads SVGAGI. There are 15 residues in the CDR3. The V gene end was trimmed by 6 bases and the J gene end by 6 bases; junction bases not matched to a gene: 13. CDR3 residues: CASSSQGQVFNGYTF. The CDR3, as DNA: TGTGCCAGCAGCTCTCAAGGACAGGTCTTCAATGGCTACACCTTC.

CDR3 protein: CASSQGNVVSGYGYTF. CDR3 DNA sequence: TGTGCCAGCAGCCAGGGAAATGTGGTTTCGGGCTATGGCTACACCTTC. The V and J genes are TRBV5-4 and TRBJ1-2; D perhaps matches TRBD1 (5 bases). The CDR3 covers 16 residues. CDR1 and CDR2 (germline): SGHNT, YYREEE (reference sequence). V was trimmed by 4 bases and J by 4 bases, leaving 20 bases between them. The variable domain in full, with the rest retrieved from reference TRBV5-4 and TRBJ1-2, is ETGVTQSPTHLIKTRGQQVTLRCSSQSGHNTVSWYQQALGQGPQFIFQYYREEENGRGNFPPRFSGLQFPNYSSELNVNALELDDSALYLCASSQGNVVSGYGYTFGSGTRLTVV.

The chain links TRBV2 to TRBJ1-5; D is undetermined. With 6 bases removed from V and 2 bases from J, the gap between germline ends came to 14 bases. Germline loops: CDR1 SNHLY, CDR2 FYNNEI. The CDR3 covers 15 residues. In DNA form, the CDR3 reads TGTGCCAGCAGCTGGAGCCAAGGAGGCAATCAGCCCCAGCATTTT. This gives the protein CASSWSQGGNQPQHF.

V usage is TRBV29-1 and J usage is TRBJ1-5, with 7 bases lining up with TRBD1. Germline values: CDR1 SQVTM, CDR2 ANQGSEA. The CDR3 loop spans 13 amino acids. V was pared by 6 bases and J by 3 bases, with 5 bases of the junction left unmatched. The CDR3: CSVRDSLNQPQHF. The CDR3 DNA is TGCAGCGTGCGGGACAGCCTCAATCAGCCCCAGCATTTT.

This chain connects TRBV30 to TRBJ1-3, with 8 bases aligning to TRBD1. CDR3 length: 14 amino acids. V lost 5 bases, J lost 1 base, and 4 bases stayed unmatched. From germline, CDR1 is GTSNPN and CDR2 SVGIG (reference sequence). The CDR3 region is CAWQQGGSGNTIYF. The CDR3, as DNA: TGTGCCTGGCAACAGGGGGGATCTGGAAACACCATATATTTT.

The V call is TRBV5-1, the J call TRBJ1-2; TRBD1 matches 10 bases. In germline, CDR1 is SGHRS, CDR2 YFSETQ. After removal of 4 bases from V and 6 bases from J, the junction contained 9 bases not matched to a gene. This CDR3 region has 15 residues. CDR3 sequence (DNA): TGCGCCAGCAGCCCCGGACAGGGGGTGGAGCATGGCTACACCTTC. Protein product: CASSPGQGVEHGYTF.

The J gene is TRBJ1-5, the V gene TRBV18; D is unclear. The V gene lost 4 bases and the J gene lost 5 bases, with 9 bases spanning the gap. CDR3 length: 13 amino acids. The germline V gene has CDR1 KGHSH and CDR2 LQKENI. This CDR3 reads CASSRGRDQPQHF. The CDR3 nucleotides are TGTGCCAGCTCACGAGGTCGGGATCAGCCCCAGCATTTT.

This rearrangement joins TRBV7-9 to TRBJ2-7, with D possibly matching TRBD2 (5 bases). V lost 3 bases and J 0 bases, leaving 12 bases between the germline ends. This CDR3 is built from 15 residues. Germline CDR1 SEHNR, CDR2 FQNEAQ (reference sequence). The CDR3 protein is CASSFLSGSSYEQYF. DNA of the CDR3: TGTGCCAGCAGCTTCTTATCGGGGAGCTCCTACGAGCAGTACTTC.

The CDR3 DNA reads as TGTGCCAGCAGCACCGGACAGCTGAACACTGAAGCTTTCTTT. Translation: CASSTGQLNTEAFF. This chain uses TRBV27 with TRBJ1-1, with a tentative D call TRBD1 (6 bases). Germline V CDR1 and CDR2: MNHEY, SMNVEV (reference sequence). This CDR3 region has 14 residues. V was pared by 6 bases and J by 0 bases, with 11 bases between.

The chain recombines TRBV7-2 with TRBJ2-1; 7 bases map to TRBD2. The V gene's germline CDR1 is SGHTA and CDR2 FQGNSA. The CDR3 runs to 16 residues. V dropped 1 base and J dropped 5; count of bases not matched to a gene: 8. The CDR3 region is CASSLGGASGHNEQFF. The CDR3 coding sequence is TGTGCCAGCAGCTTAGGAGGGGCTAGCGGACACAATGAGCAGTTCTTC.

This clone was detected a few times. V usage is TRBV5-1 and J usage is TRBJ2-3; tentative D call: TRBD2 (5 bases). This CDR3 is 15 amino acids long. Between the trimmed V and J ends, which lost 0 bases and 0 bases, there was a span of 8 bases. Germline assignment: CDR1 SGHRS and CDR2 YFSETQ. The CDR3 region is CASSLAAASTDTQYF. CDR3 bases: TGCGCCAGCAGCTTGGCAGCGGCTAGCACAGATACGCAGTATTTT.

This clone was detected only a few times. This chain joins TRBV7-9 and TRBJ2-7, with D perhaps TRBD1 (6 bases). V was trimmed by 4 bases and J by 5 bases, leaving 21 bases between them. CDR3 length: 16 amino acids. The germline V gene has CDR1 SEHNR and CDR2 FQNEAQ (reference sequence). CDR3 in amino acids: CASSSLLGRGGNEQYF. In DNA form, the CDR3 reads TGTGCCAGCAGCTCCCTTCTGGGCCGAGGGGGAAACGAGCAGTACTTC.

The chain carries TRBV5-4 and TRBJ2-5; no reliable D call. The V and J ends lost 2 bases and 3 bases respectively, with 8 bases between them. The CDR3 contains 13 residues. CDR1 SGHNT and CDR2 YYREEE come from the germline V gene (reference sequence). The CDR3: CASSLFPEETQYF. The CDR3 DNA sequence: TGTGCCAGCAGCTTATTTCCCGAAGAGACCCAGTACTTC.

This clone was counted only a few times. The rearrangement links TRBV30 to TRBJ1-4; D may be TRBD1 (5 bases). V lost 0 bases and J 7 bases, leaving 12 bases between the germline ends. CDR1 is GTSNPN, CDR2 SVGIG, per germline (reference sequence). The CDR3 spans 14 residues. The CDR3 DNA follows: TGTGCCTGGAGTGTACGGGGGGGACTTGAAAAACTGTTTTTT. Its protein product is CAWSVRGGLEKLFF.